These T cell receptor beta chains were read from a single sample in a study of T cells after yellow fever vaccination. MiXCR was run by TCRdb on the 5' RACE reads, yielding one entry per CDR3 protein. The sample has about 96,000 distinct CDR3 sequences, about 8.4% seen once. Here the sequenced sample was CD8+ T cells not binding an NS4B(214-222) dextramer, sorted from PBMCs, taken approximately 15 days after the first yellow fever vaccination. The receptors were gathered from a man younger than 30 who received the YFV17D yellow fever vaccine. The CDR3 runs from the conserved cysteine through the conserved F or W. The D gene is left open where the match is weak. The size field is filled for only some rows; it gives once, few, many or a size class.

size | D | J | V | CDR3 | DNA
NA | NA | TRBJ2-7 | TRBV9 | CASSVASSDYEQYF | TGTGCCAGCAGCGTAGCCAGTTCGGACTACGAGCAGTACTTC
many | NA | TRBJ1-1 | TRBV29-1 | CSVGFGGTHAFF | TGCAGCGTGGGATTCGGGGGGACGCACGCTTTCTTT
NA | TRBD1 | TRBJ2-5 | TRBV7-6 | CASSLVGARDSQETLYF | TGTGCCAGCAGCTTAGTAGGGGCCCGGGACAGCCAAGAGACCCTGTACTTC
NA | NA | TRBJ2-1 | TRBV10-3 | CAISESIGGSYNEQFF | TGTGCCATCAGTGAGTCGATAGGGGGCTCCTACAATGAGCAGTTCTTC
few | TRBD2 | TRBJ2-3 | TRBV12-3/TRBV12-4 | CASSLAGEYTDTQYF | TGTGCCAGCAGTCTAGCGGGGGAGTACACAGATACGCAGTATTTT
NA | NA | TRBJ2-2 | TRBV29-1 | CSVLFSTGELFF | TGCAGCGTCCTCTTCAGCACCGGGGAGCTGTTTTTT
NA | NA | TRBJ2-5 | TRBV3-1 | CASSQAETSWRETQYF | TGTGCCAGCAGCCAAGCCGAGACTAGTTGGAGGGAGACCCAGTACTTC
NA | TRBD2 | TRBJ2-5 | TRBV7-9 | CASSPVTSGGQETQYF | TGTGCCAGCAGCCCGGTGACTAGCGGGGGTCAAGAGACCCAGTACTTC
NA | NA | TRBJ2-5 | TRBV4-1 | CASSQGIGAGKTQYF | TGCGCCAGCAGCCAAGGAATCGGGGCCGGGAAGACCCAGTACTTC
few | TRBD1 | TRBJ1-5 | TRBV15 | CATSAHQGDLINQPQHF | TGTGCCACCAGCGCACACCAGGGGGATCTGATTAATCAGCCCCAGCATTTT
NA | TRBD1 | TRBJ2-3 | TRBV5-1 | CATAETGLWDTQYF | TGCGCCACCGCGGAGACAGGGTTATGGGATACGCAGTATTTT
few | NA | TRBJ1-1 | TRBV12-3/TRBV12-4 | CASSFSGQRGAFF | TGTGCCAGCAGTTTCTCCGGCCAACGAGGCGCTTTCTTT
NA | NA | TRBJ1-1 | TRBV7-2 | CASSLGLLNTEAFF | TGTGCCAGCAGCTTAGGGCTATTGAACACTGAAGCTTTCTTT
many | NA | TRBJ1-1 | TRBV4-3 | CASSQEDLGTEAFF | TGCGCCAGCAGCCAAGAAGATCTTGGCACTGAAGCTTTCTTT
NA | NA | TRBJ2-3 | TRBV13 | CANSHTHRDPSTDTQYF | TGTGCCAACAGCCATACGCACAGGGACCCTAGCACAGATACGCAGTATTTT
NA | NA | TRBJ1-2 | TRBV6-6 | CASRELIMAGYTF | TGTGCCAGCCGGGAGTTGATAATGGCCGGCTACACCTTC
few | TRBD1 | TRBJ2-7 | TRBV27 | CASRAQGAIGEQYF | TGTGCCAGCAGGGCACAGGGGGCCATTGGAGAGCAGTACTTC
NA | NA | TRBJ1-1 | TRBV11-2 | CASSLSSLGLEAFF | TGTGCCAGCTCCCTTAGCTCTCTTGGGCTTGAAGCTTTCTTT
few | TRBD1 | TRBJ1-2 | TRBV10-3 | CAISGTGLAFDYGYTF | TGTGCCATCAGCGGGACAGGGTTGGCGTTTGACTATGGCTACACCTTC
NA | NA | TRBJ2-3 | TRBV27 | CASSPPGWASPDTQYF | TGTGCCAGCAGTCCCCCAGGTTGGGCTAGCCCCGATACGCAGTATTTT
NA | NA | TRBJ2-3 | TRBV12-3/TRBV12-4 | CASSAPADTQYF | TGTGCCAGCAGCGCCCCGGCAGATACGCAGTATTTT
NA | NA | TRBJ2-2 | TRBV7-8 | CASNRGGELFF | TGTGCCAGCAACAGAGGAGGGGAGCTGTTTTTT
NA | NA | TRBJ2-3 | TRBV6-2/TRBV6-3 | CASSISSSLDTQYF | TGTGCCAGCAGTATATCTTCTTCTTTGGATACGCAGTATTTT
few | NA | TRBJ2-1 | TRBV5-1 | CASSLDGGPYNEQFF | TGCGCCAGCAGCTTGGACGGGGGCCCCTACAATGAGCAGTTCTTC
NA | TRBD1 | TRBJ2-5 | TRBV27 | CASSLGQGRVETQYF | TGTGCCAGCAGTCTAGGACAGGGGAGGGTAGAGACCCAGTACTTC
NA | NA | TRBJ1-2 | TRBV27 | CASSPQVGRGSNFYGYTF | TGTGCCAGCAGTCCCCAAGTAGGTAGGGGCAGTAACTTCTATGGCTACACCTTC
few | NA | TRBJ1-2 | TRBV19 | CASSKGDLYGYTF | TGTGCCAGTAGTAAGGGGGACCTCTATGGCTACACCTTC
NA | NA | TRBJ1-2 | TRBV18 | CASSPPNRGTYGYTF | TGTGCCAGCTCACCACCGAATCGAGGGACCTATGGCTACACCTTC
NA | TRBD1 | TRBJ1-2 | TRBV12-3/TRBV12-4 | CASSLAGTGVPYGYTF | TGTGCCAGCAGTTTGGCCGGGACAGGCGTCCCCTATGGCTACACCTTC
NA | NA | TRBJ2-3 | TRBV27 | CASSFWDTQYF | TGTGCCAGCAGTTTTTGGGATACGCAGTATTTT
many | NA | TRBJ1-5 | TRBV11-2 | CASSSGPSNQPQHF | TGTGCCAGCAGCTCAGGACCGAGCAATCAGCCCCAGCATTTT
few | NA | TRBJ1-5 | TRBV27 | CASSLSAKYQPQHF | TGTGCCAGCAGTTTATCGGCCAAATATCAGCCCCAGCATTTT
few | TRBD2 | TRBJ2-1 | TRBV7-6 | CASSYPSGGAPFF | TGTGCCAGCAGCTATCCTAGCGGGGGGGCCCCGTTCTTC
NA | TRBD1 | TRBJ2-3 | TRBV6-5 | CASSSGTGEDTQYF | TGTGCCAGCAGTTCAGGGACAGGGGAGGATACGCAGTATTTT
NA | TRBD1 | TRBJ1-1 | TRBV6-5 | CASSYLTGVSTEAFF | TGTGCCAGCAGTTACCTTACAGGGGTCTCCACTGAAGCTTTCTTT
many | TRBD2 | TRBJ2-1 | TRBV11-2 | CASSSPLSGGFDNEQFF | TGTGCCAGCAGCTCCCCTCTGAGCGGGGGATTCGACAATGAGCAGTTCTTC
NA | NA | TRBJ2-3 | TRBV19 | CASSSWAETTDTQYF | TGTGCCAGTAGTTCGTGGGCCGAGACGACAGATACGCAGTATTTT
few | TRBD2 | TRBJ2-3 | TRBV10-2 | CASNRGGTSTDTQYF | TGCGCCAGCAACCGGGGGGGGACTAGCACAGATACGCAGTATTTT
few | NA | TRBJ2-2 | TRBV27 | CASSYGEGNTGELFF | TGTGCCAGCAGTTACGGAGAGGGGAACACCGGGGAGCTGTTTTTT
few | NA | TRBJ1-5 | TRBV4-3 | CASSRTRGGQPQHF | TGCGCCAGCAGCCGGACCCGGGGGGGACAGCCCCAGCATTTT
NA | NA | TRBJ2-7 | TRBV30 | CAWGYWSYEQYF | TGTGCCTGGGGTTACTGGTCCTACGAGCAGTACTTC
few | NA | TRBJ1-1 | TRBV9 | CASSVDSGHNTEAFF | TGTGCCAGCAGCGTAGACTCAGGACACAACACTGAAGCTTTCTTT
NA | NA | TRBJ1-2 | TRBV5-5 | CASSSQPEGWNGYTF | TGTGCCAGCAGCTCGCAACCGGAAGGATGGAATGGCTACACCTTC
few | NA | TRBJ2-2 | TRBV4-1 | CASSQLDSGYTGELFF | TGCGCCAGCAGCCAATTGGACTCTGGATACACCGGGGAGCTGTTTTTT
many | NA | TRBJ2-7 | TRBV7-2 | CASSQQGPHEQYF | TGTGCCAGCAGCCAACAGGGCCCCCACGAGCAGTACTTC
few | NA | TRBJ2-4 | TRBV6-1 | CASSDHFGADPTKNIQYF | TGTGCCAGCAGTGACCACTTTGGGGCGGATCCTACCAAAAACATTCAGTACTTC